This entry lists 10 T cell receptor beta chains sequenced from one sample in a study of blood T cell repertoires in COVID-19. Method: immunoSEQ multiplex PCR; TCRdb's copy keeps in-frame clones and lacks some. The table has 250,000 to 350,000 clones, roughly 89% seen once. Source material: PBMCs or T cells enriched from blood (not recorded which). The origin of the receptors is a woman aged 45-65 years who had been exposed to COVID-19.

This clone appeared a single time. In nucleotides, the CDR3 is TGCGCCAGCAGAGGGGGGGCCCAAGAGACCCAGTACTTC. It codes for CASRGGAQETQYF. The V and J genes are TRBV10-2 and TRBJ2-5, with D perhaps matching TRBD2 (7 bases). Germline loops: CDR1 WSHSY, CDR2 SAAADI. V lost 6 bases and J 1 base, leaving 9 bases between the germline ends. The CDR3 has 13 amino acids.

V usage is TRBV28 and J usage is TRBJ1-1; D possibly corresponds to TRBD1 (6 bases). This CDR3 spans 12 amino acids. From germline, CDR1 is MDHEN and CDR2 SYDVKM. Trimming stripped 2 bases from V and 11 bases from J, with 12 bases between. CDR3 nucleotides: TGTGCCAGCAGTTTAAAAGGGGGAGAGGCTTTCTTT. This codes for CASSLKGGEAFF.

CDR3: CASSYAIQGYEQFF. The CDR3 DNA sequence: TGTGCCAGCAGTTACGCGATCCAGGGGTATGAGCAGTTCTTC. The V call is TRBV6-5, the J call TRBJ2-1; possible D gene TRBD1, 6 bases. The V gene lost 2 bases and the J gene lost 8 bases, with 13 bases spanning the gap. Germline V gene sequence: CDR1 MNHEY, CDR2 SVGAGI. The CDR3 contains 14 residues.

CDR3: CASSPGTGSWEGYTF. As DNA, the CDR3 is TGTGCCAGCTCACCCGGAACAGGGTCCTGGGAGGGCTACACCTTC. The chain couples TRBV18 to TRBJ1-2, with D maybe TRBD1 (6 bases). CDR3 size: 15 residues. Germline-derived CDR1 and CDR2 are KGHSH and LQKENI. Trimming removed 3 bases from V and 8 bases from J, with 19 bases in between. Full variable domain (missing parts from reference TRBV18 and TRBJ1-2): NAGVMQNPRHLVRRRGQEARLRCSPMKGHSHVYWYRQLPEEGLKFMVYLQKENIIDESGMPKERFSAEFPKEGPSILRIQQVVRGDSAAYFCASSPGTGSWEGYTFGSGTRLTVV.

The chain joins TRBV28 to TRBJ2-1, with 11 bases aligning to TRBD2. V gave up 5 bases and J gave up 0 bases; unmatched junction bases: 9. The CDR3 sequence is 18 residues long. Germline CDR1 MDHEN, CDR2 SYDVKM. The CDR3 sequence is CASSGLAGGKSSYNEQFF. CDR3 coding DNA: TGTGCCAGCAGTGGCCTAGCGGGGGGCAAGAGCTCCTACAATGAGCAGTTCTTC. Full variable domain (missing parts from reference TRBV28 and TRBJ2-1): DVKVTQSSRYLVKRTGEKVFLECVQDMDHENMFWYRQDPGLGLRLIYFSYDVKMKEKGDIPEGYSVSREKKERFSLILESASTNQTSMYLCASSGLAGGKSSYNEQFFGPGTRLTVL.

The gene calls are TRBV9 and TRBJ2-5; no clear D. V was cut by 1 base and J by 0 bases, with 10 bases left in between. The CDR3 has 15 amino acids. The germline CDR1 and CDR2 sequences are SGDLS and YYNGEE. CDR3 bases: TGTGCCAGCAGCGTATCAGGTTATTACCAAGAGACCCAGTACTTC. As protein: CASSVSGYYQETQYF.

The rearrangement joins TRBV21-1 to TRBJ1-5; the table assigns TRBD1, which was not confirmed against the DNA. TRBV21-1 is described as a pseudogene. The CDR3 has 17 amino acids. CDR3 region: CASSTVIGQRSNQPQHF. The CDR3, as DNA: TGTGCAAGCTCAACCGTAATCGGACAAAGGAGCAATCAGCCCCAGCATTTT.

The V gene is TRBV19, the J gene TRBJ1-5; TRBD1 might be the D (5 bases). The CDR3 is 13 amino acids. V lost 3 bases, J lost 7 bases, and 10 bases lay in between. Germline CDR1 is LNHDA and CDR2 is SQIVND (reference sequence). The CDR3 sequence is CASSMGGGQPQHF. The CDR3 DNA sequence: TGTGCCAGTAGTATGGGGGGAGGACAGCCCCAGCATTTT.

The CDR3: CACIDRDYRTDTQYF. For the CDR3, the DNA is TGTGCCTGTATTGACCGGGACTACCGCACAGATACGCAGTATTTT. The rearrangement links TRBV30 to TRBJ2-3; TRBD2 agrees at 7 bases. There are 15 residues in the CDR3. Germline-derived CDR1 and CDR2 are GTSNPN and SVGIG (reference sequence). Trimming cost V 6 bases and J 1 base; bases outside gene matches: 10.

The V gene is TRBV5-1, the J gene TRBJ2-7; maybe TRBD2 (6 bases). Trimming stripped 3 bases from V and 5 bases from J, with 18 bases between. The germline gives CDR1 SGHRS, CDR2 YFSETQ. The CDR3 runs 15 residues. The CDR3 region is CASSWGDRDSDEQYF. The CDR3 bases are TGCGCCAGCAGCTGGGGGGACCGGGACTCGGACGAGCAGTACTTC. Complete variable domain (other parts from reference TRBV5-1 and TRBJ2-7): KAGVTQTPRYLIKTRGQQVTLSCSPISGHRSVSWYQQTPGQGLQFLFEYFSETQRNKGNFPGRFSGRQFSNSRSEMNVSTLELGDSALYLCASSWGDRDSDEQYFGPGTRLTVT.